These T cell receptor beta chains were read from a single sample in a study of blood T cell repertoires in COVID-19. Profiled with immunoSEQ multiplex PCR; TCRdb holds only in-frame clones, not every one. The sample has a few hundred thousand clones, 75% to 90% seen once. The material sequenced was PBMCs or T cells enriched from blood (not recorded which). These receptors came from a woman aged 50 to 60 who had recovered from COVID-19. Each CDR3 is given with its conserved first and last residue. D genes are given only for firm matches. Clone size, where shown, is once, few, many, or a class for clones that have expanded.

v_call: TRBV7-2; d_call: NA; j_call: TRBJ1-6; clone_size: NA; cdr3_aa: CASSLEPYNSPLHF; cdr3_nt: TGTGCCAGCAGCTTAGAGCCCTATAATTCACCCCTCCACTTT
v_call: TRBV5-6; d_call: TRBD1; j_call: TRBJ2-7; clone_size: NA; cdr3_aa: CASSESRGLDEQYF; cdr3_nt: TGTGCCAGCAGCGAGTCCAGGGGGCTTGACGAGCAGTACTTC
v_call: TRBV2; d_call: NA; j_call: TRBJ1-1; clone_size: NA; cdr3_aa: CASSGGTAEAFF; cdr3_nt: TGTGCCAGCAGTGGGGGGACTGCTGAAGCTTTCTTT
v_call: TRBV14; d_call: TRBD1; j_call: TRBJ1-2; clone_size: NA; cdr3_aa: CASSAWARGQGGGYTF; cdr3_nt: TGTGCCAGCAGCGCTTGGGCAAGGGGACAGGGTGGCGGCTACACCTTC
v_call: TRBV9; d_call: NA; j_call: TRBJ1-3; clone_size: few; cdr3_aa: CASSQSGNTIYF; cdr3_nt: TGTGCCAGCAGCCAGTCTGGAAACACCATATATTTT
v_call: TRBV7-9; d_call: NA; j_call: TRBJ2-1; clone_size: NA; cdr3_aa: CASSLFKGWDEQFF; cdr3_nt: TGTGCCAGCAGCTTATTTAAGGGGTGGGATGAGCAGTTCTTC
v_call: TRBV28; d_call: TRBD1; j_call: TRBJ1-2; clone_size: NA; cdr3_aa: CASSFFQGAGGYTF; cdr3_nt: TGTGCCAGCAGTTTTTTCCAGGGGGCTGGTGGCTACACCTTC
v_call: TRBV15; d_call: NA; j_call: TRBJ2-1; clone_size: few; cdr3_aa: CATSSTAYNEQFF; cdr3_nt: TGTGCCACCAGCAGTACAGCCTACAATGAGCAGTTCTTC
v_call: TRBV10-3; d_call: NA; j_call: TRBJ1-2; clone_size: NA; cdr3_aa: CAISDTPRGIGFSYTF; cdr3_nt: TGTGCCATCAGTGACACCCCGCGGGGGATCGGTTTCAGCTACACCTTC
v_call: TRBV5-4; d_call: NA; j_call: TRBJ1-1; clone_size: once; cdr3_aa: CASSLAQILNTEAFF; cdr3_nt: TGTGCCAGCAGCTTGGCCCAGATCCTTAACACTGAAGCTTTCTTT
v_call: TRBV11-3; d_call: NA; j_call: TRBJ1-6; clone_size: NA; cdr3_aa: CASSDRGANYNSPLHF; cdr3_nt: TGTGCCAGCAGCGACCGGGGGGCCAACTATAATTCACCCCTCCACTTT
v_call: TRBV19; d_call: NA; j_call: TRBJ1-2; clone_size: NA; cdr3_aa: CASSMGSGYTF; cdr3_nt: TGTGCCAGTAGTATGGGCAGCGGCTACACCTTC
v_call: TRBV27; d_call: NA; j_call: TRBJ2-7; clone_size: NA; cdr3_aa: CASSRQLTYEQYF; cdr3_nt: TGTGCCAGCAGTCGACAGTTAACCTACGAGCAGTACTTC
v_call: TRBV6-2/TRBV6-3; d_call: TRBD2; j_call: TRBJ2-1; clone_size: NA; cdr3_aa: CASSDSGEQFF; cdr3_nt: TGTGCCAGCAGTGATAGCGGGGAGCAGTTCTTC
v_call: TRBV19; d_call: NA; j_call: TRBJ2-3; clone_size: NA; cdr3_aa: CASSPIQGKGDTQYF; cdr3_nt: TGTGCCAGTAGCCCGATCCAGGGAAAAGGAGATACGCAGTATTTT
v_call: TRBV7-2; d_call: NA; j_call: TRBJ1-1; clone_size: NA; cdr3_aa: CASSFQGLNTEAFF; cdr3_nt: TGTGCCAGCAGCTTCCAGGGGTTGAACACTGAAGCTTTCTTT
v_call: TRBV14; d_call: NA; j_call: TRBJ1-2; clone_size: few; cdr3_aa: CASSPGAAANYGYTF; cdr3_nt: TGTGCCAGCAGCCCAGGGGCGGCGGCTAACTATGGCTACACCTTC
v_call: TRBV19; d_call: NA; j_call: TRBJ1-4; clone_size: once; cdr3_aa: CASSIWAGNEKLFF; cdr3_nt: TGTGCCAGTAGTATTTGGGCGGGGAATGAAAAACTGTTTTTT
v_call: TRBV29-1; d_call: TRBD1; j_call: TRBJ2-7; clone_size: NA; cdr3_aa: CSVDAQGTGLEQYF; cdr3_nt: TGCAGCGTTGATGCGCAGGGGACAGGGCTCGAGCAGTACTTC
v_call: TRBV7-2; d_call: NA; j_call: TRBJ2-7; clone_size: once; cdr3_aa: CASLAGSYEQYF; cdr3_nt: TGTGCCAGCTTGGCGGGCTCCTACGAGCAGTACTTC
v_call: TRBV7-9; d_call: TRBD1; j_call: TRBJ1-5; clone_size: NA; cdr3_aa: CASSLDATGDVPQHF; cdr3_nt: TGTGCCAGCAGCTTAGATGCGACAGGGGACGTGCCCCAGCATTTT
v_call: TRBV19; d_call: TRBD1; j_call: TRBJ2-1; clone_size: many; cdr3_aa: CASSGGPGTGEFF; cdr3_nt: TGTGCCAGTAGCGGGGGGCCCGGGACAGGGGAGTTCTTC
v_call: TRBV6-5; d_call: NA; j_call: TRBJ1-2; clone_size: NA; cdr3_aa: CASARADRNYGYTF; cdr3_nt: TGTGCCAGCGCGCGTGCCGACAGAAACTATGGCTACACCTTC
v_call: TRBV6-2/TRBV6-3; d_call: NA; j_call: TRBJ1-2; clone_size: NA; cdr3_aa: CASSTRGAVSGYTF; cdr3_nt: TGTGCCAGCAGTACCCGGGGGGCGGTTAGTGGCTACACCTTC
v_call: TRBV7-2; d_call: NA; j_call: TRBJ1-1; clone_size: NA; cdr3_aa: CASSLPGYTEAFF; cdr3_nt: TGTGCCAGCAGCTTACCAGGGTACACTGAAGCTTTCTTT
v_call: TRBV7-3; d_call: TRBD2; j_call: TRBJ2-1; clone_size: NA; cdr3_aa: CASSPSGGAGEQFF; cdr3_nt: TGTGCCAGCAGCCCTAGCGGGGGGGCAGGTGAGCAGTTCTTC
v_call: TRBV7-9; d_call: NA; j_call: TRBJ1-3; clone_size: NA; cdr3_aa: CASRETAAGNTIYF; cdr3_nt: TGTGCCAGCAGGGAGACAGCCGCGGGAAACACCATATATTTT
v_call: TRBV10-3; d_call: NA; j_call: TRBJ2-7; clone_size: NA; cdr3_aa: CAIRSDSYEQYF; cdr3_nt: TGTGCCATCAGATCAGACAGCTACGAGCAGTACTTC
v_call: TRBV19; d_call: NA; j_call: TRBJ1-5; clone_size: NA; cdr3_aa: CASSVGGTHSNQPQHF; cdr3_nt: TGTGCCAGTAGTGTGGGGGGAACACATAGCAATCAGCCCCAGCATTTT
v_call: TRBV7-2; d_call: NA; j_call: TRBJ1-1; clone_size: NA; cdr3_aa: CASSFSGGDTEAFF; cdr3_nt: TGTGCCAGCAGCTTTTCGGGAGGGGACACTGAAGCTTTCTTT
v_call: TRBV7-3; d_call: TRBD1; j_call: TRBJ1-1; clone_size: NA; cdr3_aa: CASSTEGTGVSEAFF; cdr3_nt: TGTGCCAGCAGCACGGAGGGGACAGGGGTTTCTGAAGCTTTCTTT
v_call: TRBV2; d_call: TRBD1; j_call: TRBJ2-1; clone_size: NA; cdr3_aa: CASSEDRGSYNEQFF; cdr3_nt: TGTGCCAGCAGTGAAGACAGGGGGTCCTACAATGAGCAGTTCTTC
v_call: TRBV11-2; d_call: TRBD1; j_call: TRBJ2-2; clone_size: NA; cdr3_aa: CASSRIQGALTGELFF; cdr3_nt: TGTGCCAGCAGCCGAATACAGGGGGCGTTGACCGGGGAGCTGTTTTTT
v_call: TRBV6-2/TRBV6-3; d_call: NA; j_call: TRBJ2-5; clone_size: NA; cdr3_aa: CASSSTGLETQYF; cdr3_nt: TGTGCCAGCAGTTCCACAGGGTTGGAGACCCAGTACTTC
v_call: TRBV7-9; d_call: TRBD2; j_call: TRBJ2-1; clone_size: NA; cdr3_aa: CASSLGTSAVNEQFF; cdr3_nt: TGTGCCAGCAGCTTAGGGACTAGCGCAGTCAATGAGCAGTTCTTC
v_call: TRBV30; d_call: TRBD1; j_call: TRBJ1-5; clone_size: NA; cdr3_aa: CACDTGGNQPQHF; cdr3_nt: TGTGCCTGTGATACAGGGGGCAATCAGCCCCAGCATTTT
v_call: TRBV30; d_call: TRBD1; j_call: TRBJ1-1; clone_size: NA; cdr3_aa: CAWNGAGGSGPEAFF; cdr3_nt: TGTGCCTGGAACGGGGCAGGGGGGTCGGGGCCTGAAGCTTTCTTT
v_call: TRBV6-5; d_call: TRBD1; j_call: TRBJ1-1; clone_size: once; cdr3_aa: CASSLDRTEAFF; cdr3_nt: TGTGCCAGCAGTCTGGACAGGACCGAAGCTTTCTTT
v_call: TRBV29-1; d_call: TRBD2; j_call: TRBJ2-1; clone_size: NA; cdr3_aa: CSVGGTSGKNNEQFF; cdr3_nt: TGCAGCGTTGGGGGGACTAGCGGGAAGAACAATGAGCAGTTCTTC
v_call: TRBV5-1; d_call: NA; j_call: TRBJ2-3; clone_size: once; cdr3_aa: CASTGVLGTDTQYF; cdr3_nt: TGCGCCAGCACTGGTGTTTTAGGCACAGATACGCAGTATTTT
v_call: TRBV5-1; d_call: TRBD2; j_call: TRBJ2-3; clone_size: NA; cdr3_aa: CASTKNGRAGSGTDTQYF; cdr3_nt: TGCGCCAGCACCAAGAACGGGAGGGCCGGCTCAGGCACAGATACGCAGTATTTT
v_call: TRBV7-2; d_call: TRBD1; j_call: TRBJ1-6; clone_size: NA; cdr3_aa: CASSSGQSSYNSPLHF; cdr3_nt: TGTGCCAGCAGCTCGGGACAGAGCTCCTATAATTCACCCCTCCACTTT
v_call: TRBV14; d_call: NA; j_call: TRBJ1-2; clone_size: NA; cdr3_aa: CASSQDLGGGGYTF; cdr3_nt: TGTGCCAGCAGCCAAGATTTGGGAGGTGGTGGCTACACCTTC
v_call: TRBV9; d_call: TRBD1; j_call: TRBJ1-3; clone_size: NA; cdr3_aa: CASSLRDRGTVSGNTIYF; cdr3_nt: TGTGCCAGCAGCCTCCGGGACAGGGGGACTGTCTCTGGAAACACCATATATTTT
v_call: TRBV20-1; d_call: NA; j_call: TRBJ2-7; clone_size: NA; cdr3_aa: CSAEITYEQYF; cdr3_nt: TGCAGTGCGGAGATCACCTACGAGCAGTACTTC
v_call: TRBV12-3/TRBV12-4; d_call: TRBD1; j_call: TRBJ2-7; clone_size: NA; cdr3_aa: CASLGQGAYEQYF; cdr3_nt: TGTGCCAGTTTGGGACAGGGGGCTTACGAGCAGTACTTC
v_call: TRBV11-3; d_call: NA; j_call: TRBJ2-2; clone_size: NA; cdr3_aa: CASSLVASANTGELFF; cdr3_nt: TGTGCCAGCAGCTTAGTGGCTAGCGCGAACACCGGGGAGCTGTTTTTT
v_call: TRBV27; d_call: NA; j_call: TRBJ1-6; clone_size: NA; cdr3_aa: CASSFVFGLNSPLHF; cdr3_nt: TGTGCCAGCAGTTTCGTGTTCGGGTTGAATTCACCCCTCCACTTT
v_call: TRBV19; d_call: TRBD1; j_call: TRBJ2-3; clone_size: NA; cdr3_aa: CASSTPGGAYTDTQYF; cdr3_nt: TGTGCCAGTAGTACCCCAGGGGGCGCGTACACAGATACGCAGTATTTT
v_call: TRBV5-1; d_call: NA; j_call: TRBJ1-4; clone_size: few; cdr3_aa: CASSDDTGWGEKLFF; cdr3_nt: TGCGCCAGCAGCGACGATACAGGGTGGGGTGAAAAACTGTTTTTT
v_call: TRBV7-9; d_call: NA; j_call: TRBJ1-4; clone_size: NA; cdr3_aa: CASSLASGREKLFF; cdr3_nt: TGTGCCAGCAGCTTAGCCTCAGGTCGGGAAAAACTGTTTTTT
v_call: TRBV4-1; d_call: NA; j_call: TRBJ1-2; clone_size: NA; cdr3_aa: CASSQEVRVNYGYTF; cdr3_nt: TGCGCCAGCAGCCAGGAGGTACGAGTTAACTATGGCTACACCTTC
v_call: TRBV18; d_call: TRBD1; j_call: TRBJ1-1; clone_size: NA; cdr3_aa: CASSPARDRVNTEAFF; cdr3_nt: TGTGCCAGCTCACCAGCCCGAGACAGGGTGAACACTGAAGCTTTCTTT
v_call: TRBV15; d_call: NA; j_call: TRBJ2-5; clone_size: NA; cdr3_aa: CATSRDQGRQETQYF; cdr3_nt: TGTGCCACCAGCAGAGATCAGGGGAGACAAGAGACCCAGTACTTC
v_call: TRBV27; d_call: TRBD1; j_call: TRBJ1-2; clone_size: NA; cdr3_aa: CASSSRQGYGYTF; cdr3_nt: TGTGCCAGCAGTTCACGACAGGGATATGGCTACACCTTC
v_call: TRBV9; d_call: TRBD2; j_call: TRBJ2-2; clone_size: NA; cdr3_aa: CASSDRSGTSGANTGELFF; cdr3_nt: TGTGCCAGCAGCGACCGATCCGGGACTAGCGGGGCGAACACCGGGGAGCTGTTTTTT
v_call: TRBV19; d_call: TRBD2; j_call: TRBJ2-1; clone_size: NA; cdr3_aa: CASSIGTGGPVYADEQFF; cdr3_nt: TGTGCCAGTAGTATTGGTACGGGAGGGCCTGTCTACGCCGATGAGCAGTTCTTC
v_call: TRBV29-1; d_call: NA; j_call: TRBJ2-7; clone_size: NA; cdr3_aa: CSVNRENEQYF; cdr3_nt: TGCAGCGTTAACAGGGAAAACGAGCAGTACTTC
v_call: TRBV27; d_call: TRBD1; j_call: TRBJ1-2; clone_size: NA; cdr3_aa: CASSLSDRGDGYTF; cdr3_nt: TGTGCCAGCAGTTTATCGGACAGGGGTGACGGCTACACCTTC
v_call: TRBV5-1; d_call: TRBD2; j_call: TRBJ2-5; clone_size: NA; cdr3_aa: CASSLKPLAETKETQYF; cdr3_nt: TGCGCCAGCAGCTTAAAACCACTAGCGGAGACGAAAGAGACCCAGTACTTC